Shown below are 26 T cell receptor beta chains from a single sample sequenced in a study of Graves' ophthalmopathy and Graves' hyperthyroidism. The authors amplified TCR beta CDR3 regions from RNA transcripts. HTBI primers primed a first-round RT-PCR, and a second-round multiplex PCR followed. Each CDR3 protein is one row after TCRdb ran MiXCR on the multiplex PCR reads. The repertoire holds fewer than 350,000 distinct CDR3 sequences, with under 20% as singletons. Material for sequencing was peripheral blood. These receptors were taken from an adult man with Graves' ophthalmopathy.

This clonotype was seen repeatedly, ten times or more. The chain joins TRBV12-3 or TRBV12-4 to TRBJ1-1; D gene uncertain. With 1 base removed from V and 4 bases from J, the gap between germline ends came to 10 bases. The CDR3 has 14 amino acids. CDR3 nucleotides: TGTGCCAGCAGTTTAGGGCGTAGGTGCACTGAAGCTTTCTTT. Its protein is CASSLGRRCTEAFF.

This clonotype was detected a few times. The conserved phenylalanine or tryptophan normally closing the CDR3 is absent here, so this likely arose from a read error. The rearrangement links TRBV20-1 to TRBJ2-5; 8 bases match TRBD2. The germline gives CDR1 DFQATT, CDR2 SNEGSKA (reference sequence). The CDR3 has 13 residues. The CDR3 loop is CSAAGVGQETQYY. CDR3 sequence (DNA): TGCAGTGCAGCGGGAGTAGGGCAAGAGACTCAGTACTAC.

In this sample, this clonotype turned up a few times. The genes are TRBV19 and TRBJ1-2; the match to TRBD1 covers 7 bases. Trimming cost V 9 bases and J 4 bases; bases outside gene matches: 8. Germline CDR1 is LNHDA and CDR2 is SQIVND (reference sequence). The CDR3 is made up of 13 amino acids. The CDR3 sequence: CASQSQGSYGYTF. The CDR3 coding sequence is TGTGCCAGCCAATCACAGGGGAGCTATGGCTACACCTTC.

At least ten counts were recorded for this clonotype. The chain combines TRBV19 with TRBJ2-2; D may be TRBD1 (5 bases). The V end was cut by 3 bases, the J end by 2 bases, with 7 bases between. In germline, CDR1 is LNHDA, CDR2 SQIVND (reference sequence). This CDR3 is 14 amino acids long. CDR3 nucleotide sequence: TGTGCCAGTAGTATTAGGGGTAACACCGGGGAGCTGTTTTTT. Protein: CASSIRGNTGELFF.

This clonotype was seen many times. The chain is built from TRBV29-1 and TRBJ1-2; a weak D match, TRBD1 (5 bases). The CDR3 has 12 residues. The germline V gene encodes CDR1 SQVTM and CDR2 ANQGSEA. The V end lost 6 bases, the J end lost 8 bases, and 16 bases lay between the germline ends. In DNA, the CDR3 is TGCAGCGTCCGAAGACAGCTTGGGGGCTACACCTTC. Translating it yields CSVRRQLGGYTF.

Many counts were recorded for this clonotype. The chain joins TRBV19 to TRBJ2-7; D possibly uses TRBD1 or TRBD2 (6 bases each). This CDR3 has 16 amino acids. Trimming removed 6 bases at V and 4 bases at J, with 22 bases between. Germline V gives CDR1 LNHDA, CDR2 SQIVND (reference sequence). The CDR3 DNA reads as TGTGCCAGTAGCTCCTTGAGGGGGGCTTATAGGTACGAGCAGTACTTC. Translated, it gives CASSSLRGAYRYEQYF.

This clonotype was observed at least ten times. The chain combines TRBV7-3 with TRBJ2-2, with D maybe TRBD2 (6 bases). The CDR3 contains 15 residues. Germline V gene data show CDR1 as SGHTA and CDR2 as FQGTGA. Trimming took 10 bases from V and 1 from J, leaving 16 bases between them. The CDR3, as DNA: TGTGCCACCTCACTGGGCGGGGTGAACACCGGGGAGCTGTTTTTT. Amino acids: CATSLGGVNTGELFF.

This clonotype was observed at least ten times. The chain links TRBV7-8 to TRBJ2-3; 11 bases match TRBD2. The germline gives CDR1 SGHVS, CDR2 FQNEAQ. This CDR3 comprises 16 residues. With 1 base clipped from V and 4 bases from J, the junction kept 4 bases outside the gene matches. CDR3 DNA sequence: TGTGCCAGCAGCTTAGGGAGGACTAGCGGGCCAGATACGCAGTATTTT. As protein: CASSLGRTSGPDTQYF.

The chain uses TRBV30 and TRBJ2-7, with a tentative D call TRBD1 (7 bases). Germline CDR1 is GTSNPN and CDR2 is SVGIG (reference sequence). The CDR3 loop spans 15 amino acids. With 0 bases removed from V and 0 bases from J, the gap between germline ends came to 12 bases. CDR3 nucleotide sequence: TGTGCCTGGAGTGTGGCGGGGACAGTCTCCTACGAGCAGTACTTC. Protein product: CAWSVAGTVSYEQYF.

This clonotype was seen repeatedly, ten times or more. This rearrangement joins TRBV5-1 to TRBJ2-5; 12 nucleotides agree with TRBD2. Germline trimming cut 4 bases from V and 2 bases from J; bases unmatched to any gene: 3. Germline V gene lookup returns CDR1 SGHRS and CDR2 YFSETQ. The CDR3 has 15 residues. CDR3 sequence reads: CASSHGTSGQETQYF. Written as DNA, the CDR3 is TGCGCCAGCAGCCACGGGACTAGCGGGCAAGAGACCCAGTACTTC.

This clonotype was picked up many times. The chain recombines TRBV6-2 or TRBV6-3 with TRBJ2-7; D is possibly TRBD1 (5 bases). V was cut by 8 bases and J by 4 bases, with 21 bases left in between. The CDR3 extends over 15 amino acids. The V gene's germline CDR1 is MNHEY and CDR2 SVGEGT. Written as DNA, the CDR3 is TGTGCCAGCGTCGGAAGACAGACCTTCGCATACGAGCAGTACTTC. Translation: CASVGRQTFAYEQYF.

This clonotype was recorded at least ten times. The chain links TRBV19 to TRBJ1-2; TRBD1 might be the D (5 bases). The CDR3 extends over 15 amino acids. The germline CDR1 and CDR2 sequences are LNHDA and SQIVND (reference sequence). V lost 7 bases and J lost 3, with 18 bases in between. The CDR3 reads CASNDRGGSDYGYTF. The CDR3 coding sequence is TGTGCCAGTAACGACAGAGGAGGTTCGGACTATGGCTACACCTTC.

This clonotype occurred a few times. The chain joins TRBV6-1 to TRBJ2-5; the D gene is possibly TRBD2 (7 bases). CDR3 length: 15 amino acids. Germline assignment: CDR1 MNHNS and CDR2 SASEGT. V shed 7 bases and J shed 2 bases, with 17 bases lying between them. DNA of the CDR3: TGTGCCAGCACCAGAGGGGGGGGATCACAAGAGACCCAGTACTTC. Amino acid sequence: CASTRGGGSQETQYF.

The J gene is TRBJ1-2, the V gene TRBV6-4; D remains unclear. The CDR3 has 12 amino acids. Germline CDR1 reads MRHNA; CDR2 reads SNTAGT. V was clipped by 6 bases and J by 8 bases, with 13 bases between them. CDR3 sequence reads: CASRSSGGGYTF. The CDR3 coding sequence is TGTGCCAGCAGGTCGTCGGGAGGGGGCTACACCTTC.

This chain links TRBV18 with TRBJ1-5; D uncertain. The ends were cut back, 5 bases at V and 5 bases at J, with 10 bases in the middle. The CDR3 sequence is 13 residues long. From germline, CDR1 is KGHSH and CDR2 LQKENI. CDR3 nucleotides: TGTGCCAGCTCAGTCAATCGCGATCAGCCCCAGCATTTT. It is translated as CASSVNRDQPQHF.

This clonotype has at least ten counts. CDR3 nucleotide sequence: TGCAGTGCTAGCGGCCAGCTACAAGAGACCCAGTACTTC. This codes for CSASGQLQETQYF. This chain links TRBV20-1 with TRBJ2-5; no definite D call. The CDR3 is made up of 13 amino acids. The V and J ends lost 3 bases and 2 bases respectively, with 10 bases between them. Germline V gene sequence: CDR1 DFQATT, CDR2 SNEGSKA (reference sequence).

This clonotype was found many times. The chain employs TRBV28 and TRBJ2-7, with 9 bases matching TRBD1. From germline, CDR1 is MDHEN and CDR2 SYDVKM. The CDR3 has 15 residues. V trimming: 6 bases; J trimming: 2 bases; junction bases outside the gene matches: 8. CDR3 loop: CASSPPRDRAYEQYF. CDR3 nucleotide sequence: TGTGCCAGCAGCCCCCCTCGGGACAGGGCCTACGAGCAGTACTTC.

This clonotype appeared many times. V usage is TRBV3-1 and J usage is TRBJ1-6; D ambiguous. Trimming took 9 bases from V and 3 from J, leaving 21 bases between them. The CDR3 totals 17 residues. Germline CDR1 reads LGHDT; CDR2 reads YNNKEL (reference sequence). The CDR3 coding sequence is TGTGCCAGGAAGACCCGTCTCGGGGTAATCTATAATTCACCCCTCCACTTT. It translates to CARKTRLGVIYNSPLHF.

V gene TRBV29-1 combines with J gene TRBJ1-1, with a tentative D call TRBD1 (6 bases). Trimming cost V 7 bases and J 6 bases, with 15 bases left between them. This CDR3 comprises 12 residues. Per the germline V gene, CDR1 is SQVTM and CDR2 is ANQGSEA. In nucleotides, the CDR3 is TGCAGCGCCGAACGGGACAACCCTGAAGCTTTCTTT. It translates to CSAERDNPEAFF.

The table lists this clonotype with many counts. The CDR3 reads CASSSDRAGETQYF. The CDR3 nucleotides read TGTGCCAGCAGCTCGGACAGGGCCGGAGAGACCCAGTACTTC. V usage is TRBV7-2 and J usage is TRBJ2-5, with 8 bases aligning to TRBD1. With V trimmed by 4 bases and J by 4 bases, 5 bases remained unmatched. The germline V gene encodes CDR1 SGHTA and CDR2 FQGNSA. The CDR3 is made up of 14 amino acids.

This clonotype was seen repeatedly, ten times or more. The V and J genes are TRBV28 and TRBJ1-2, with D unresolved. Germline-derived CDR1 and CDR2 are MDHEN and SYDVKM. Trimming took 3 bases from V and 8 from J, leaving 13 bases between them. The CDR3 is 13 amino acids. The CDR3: CASSLTRAGGYTF. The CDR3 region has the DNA TGTGCCAGCAGTTTGACCAGAGCGGGAGGCTACACCTTC.

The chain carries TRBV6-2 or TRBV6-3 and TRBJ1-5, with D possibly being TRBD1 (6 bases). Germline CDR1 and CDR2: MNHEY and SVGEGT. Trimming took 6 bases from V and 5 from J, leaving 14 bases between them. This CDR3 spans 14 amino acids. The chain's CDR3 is CASRESAGDQPQHF. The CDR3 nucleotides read TGTGCCAGCAGAGAGTCGGCAGGGGATCAGCCCCAGCATTTT.

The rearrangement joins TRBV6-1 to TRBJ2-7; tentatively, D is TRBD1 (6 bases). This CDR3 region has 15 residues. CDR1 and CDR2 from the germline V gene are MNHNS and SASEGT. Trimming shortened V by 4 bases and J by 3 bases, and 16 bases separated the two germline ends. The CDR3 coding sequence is TGTGCCAGCAGTGGATACAGGGTTGGGGACTACGAGCAGTACTTC. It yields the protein CASSGYRVGDYEQYF.

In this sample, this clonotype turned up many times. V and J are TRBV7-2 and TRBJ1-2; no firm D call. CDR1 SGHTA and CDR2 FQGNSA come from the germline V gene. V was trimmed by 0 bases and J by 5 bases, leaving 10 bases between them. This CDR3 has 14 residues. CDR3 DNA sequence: TGTGCCAGCAGCTTAGCGAGGGCCCGATATGGCTACACCTTC. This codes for CASSLARARYGYTF.

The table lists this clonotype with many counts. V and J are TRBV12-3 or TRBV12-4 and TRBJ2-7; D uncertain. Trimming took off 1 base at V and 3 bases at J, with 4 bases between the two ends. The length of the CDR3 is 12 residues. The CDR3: CASSLDFYEQYF. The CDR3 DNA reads TGTGCCAGCAGTTTAGATTTCTACGAGCAGTACTTC.

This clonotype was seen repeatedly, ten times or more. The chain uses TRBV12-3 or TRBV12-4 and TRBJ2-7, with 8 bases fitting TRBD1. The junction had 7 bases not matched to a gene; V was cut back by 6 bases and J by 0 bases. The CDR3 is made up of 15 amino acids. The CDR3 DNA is TGTGCCAGCAGCTCGACAGGGGCTAACTCCTACGAGCAGTACTTC. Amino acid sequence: CASSSTGANSYEQYF.